This T cell receptor beta chain was recovered during a study of T-cell memory formation after mild COVID-19. Overall study findings and caveats: Whereas later expanders leaned CD4+, clones contracting day 15 to 85 showed a balanced CD4/CD8 makeup.

The V gene lost 4 bases and the J gene lost 8 bases, with 13 bases spanning the gap. The germline V gene encodes CDR1 KGHDR and CDR2 SFDVKD. This CDR3 is built from 13 residues. This clonotype was found a few times. Its antigen is as yet unknown. MiXCR was run by TCRdb on the 5' RACE reads, yielding one entry per CDR3 protein. In the table there are about 160,000 distinct CDR3 sequences, around a third of which are singletons. The specimen was PBMCs or a T cell subset sorted from them (not recorded which). The chain employs TRBV24-1 and TRBJ1-2, with D perhaps matching TRBD1 (6 bases). The TCR sequence derives from an adult woman who had mild COVID-19 (a few samples of this study predate the infection). Cell type and time point are not known. CDR3: CATSDPRGSGYTF. The CDR3 nucleotides are TGTGCCACCAGTGACCCGAGGGGGTCCGGCTACACCTTC.